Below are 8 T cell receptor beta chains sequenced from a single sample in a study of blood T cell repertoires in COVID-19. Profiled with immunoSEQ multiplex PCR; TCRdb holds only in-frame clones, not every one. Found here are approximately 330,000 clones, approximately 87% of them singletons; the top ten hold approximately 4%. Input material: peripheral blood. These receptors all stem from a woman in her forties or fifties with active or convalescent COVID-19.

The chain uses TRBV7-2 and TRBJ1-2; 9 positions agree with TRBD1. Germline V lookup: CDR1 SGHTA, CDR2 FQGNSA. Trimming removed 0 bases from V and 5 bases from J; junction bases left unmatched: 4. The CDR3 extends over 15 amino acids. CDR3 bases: TGTGCCAGCAGCTTAGCGAGACAGGGGGTATATGGCTACACCTTC. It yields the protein CASSLARQGVYGYTF.

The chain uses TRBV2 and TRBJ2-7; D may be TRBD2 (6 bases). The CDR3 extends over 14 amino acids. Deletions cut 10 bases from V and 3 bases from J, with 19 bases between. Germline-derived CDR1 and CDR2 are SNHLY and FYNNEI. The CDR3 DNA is TGTGCCACCCAGACCTTGTTGGGGGGCTACGAGCAGTACTTC. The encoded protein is CATQTLLGGYEQYF. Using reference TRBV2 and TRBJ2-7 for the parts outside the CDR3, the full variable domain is EPEVTQTPSHQVTQMGQEVILRCVPISNHLYFYWYRQILGQKVEFLVSFYNNEISEKSEIFDDQFSVERPDGSNFTLKIRSTKLEDSAMYFCATQTLLGGYEQYFGPGTRLTVT.

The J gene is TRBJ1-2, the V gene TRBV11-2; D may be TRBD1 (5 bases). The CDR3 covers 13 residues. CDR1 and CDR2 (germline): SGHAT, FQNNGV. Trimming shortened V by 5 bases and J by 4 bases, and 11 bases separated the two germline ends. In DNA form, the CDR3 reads TGTGCCAGCAGCCTCACAGGATTCTATGGCTACACCTTC. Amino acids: CASSLTGFYGYTF.

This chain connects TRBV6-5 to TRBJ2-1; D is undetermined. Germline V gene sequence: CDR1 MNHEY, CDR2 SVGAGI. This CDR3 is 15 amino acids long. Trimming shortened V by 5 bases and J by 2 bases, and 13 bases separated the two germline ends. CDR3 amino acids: CASSRSLTPYNEQFF. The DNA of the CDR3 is TGTGCCAGCAGTCGCTCTTTGACTCCCTACAATGAGCAGTTCTTC.

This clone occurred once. The CDR3 sequence: CASSPDRVLVEKLFF. Written as DNA, the CDR3 is TGTGCCAGCAGCCCCGACAGGGTTTTGGTTGAAAAACTGTTTTTT. The chain employs TRBV7-2 and TRBJ1-4; 7 bases map to TRBD1. The CDR3 sequence is 15 residues long. The germline V gene has CDR1 SGHTA and CDR2 FQGNSA. V was pared by 5 bases and J by 7 bases, with 10 bases of the junction left unmatched.

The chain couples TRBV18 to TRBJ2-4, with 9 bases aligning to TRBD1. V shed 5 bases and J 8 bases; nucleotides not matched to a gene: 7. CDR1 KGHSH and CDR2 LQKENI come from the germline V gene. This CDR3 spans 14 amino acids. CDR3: CASSGDREGYIQYF. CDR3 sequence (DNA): TGTGCCAGCTCAGGGGACAGGGAAGGATACATTCAGTACTTC.

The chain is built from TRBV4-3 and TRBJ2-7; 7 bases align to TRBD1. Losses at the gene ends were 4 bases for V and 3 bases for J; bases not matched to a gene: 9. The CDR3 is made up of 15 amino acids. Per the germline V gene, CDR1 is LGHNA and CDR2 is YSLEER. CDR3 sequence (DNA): TGCGCCAGCAGCCTCGACAGGGCAACTTTCTACGAGCAGTACTTC. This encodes CASSLDRATFYEQYF.

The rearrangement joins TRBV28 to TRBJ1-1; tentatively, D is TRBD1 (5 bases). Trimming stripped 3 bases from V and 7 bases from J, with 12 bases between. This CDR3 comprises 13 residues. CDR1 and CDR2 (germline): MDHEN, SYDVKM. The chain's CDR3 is CASSFPRRGEAFF. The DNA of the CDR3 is TGTGCCAGCAGTTTCCCCAGGAGGGGTGAAGCTTTCTTT.